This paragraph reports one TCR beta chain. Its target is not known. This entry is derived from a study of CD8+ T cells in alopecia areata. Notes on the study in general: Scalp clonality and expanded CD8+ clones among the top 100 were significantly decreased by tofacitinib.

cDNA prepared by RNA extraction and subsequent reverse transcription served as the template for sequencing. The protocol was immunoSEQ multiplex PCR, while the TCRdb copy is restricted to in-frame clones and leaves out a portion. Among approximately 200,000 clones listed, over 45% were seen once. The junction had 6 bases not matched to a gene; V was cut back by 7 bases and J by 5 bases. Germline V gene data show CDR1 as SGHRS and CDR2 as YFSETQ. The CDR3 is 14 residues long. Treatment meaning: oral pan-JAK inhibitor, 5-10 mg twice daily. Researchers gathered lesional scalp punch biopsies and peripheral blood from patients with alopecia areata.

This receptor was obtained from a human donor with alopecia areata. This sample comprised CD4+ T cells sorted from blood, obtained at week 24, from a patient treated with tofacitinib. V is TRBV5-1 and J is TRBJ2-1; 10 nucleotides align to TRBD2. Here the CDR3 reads CASGSGGLDNEQFF. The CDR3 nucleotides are TGCGCCAGCGGTAGCGGGGGGCTAGACAATGAGCAGTTCTTC.